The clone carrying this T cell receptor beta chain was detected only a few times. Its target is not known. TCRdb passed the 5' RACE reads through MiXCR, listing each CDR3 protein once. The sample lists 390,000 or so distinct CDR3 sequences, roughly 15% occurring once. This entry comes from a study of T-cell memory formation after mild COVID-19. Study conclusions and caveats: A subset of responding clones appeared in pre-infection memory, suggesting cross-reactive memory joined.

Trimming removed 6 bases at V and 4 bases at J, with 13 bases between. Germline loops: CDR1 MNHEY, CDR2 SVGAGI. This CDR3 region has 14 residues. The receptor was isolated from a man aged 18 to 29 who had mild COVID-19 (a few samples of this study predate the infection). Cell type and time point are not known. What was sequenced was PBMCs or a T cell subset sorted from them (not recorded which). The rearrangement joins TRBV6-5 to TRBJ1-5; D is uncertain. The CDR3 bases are TGTGCCAGCAGCCCCGGACGGGTTAATCAGCCCCAGCATTTT. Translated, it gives CASSPGRVNQPQHF.